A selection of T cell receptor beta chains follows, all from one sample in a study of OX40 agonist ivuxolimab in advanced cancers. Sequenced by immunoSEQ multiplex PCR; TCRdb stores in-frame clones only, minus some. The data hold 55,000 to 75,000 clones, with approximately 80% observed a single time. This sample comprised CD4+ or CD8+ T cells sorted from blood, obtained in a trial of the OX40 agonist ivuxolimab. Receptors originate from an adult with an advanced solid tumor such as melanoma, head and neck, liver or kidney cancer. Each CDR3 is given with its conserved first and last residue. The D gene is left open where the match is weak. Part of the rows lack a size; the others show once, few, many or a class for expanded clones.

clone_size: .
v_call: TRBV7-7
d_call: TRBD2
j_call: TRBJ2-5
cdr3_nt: TGTGCCAGCAGCCCTGCGGGAGGGAGGGGCGGAGAGACCCAGTACTTC
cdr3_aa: CASSPAGGRGGETQYF

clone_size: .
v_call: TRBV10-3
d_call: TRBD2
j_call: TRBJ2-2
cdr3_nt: TGTGCCATCATGGGGACTAGCGGGAGATTTGGCACCGGGGAGCTGTTTTTT
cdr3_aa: CAIMGTSGRFGTGELFF

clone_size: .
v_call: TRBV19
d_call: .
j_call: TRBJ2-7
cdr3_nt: TGTGCCAGTAGTTCCAATGGGTACGAGCAGTACTTC
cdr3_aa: CASSSNGYEQYF

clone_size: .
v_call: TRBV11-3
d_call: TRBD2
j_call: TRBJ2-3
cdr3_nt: TGTGCCAGCACCAAGGGCGCGGGGGGGCTCTCTAGCACAGATACGCAGTATTTT
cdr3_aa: CASTKGAGGLSSTDTQYF

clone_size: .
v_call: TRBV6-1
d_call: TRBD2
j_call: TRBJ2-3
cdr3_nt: TGTGCCAGCAGTGACCTAGCGGGGGGGCTTACAGATACGCAGTATTTT
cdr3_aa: CASSDLAGGLTDTQYF

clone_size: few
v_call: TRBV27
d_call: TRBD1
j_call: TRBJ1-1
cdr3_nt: TGTGCCAGCAGTACCCAGGGGGCGCAGGCTTTCTTT
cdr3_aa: CASSTQGAQAFF

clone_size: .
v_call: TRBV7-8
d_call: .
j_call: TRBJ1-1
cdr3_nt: TGTGCCAGCAGCCCCCGGTTAGACACTGAAGCTTTCTTT
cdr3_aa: CASSPRLDTEAFF

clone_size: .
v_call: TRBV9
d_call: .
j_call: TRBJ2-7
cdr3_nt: TGTGCCAGCAGCCTTCAAAATGGGGTCCTCTCCTACGAGCAGTACTTC
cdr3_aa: CASSLQNGVLSYEQYF

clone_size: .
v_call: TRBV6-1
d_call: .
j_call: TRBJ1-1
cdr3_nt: TGTGCCAGCAGTGAACAGGTGCGAGTTGAAGCTTTCTTT
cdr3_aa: CASSEQVRVEAFF

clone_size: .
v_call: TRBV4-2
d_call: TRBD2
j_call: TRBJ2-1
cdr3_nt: TGTGCCAGCAGCCAGCCCACTAGCGGGGGGGGGAATGAGCAGTTCTTC
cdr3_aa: CASSQPTSGGGNEQFF

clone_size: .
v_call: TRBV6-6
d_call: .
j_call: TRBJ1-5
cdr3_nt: TGTGCCAGCAACCCCTCGAGGGGGGGCGGGCAGCCCCAGCATTTT
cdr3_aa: CASNPSRGGGQPQHF

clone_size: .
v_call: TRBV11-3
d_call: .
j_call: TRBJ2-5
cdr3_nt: TGTGCCAGCAGCTTAGGTGGACCCGGTGGTGCGACCCAGTACTTC
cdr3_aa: CASSLGGPGGATQYF

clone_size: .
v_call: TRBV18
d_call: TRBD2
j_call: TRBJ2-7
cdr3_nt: TGTGCCAGCTCACCACCGATAGTTCCCAGCGGGAGGCTCGAGCAGTACTTC
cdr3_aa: CASSPPIVPSGRLEQYF

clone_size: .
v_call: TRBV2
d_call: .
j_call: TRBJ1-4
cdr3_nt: TGTGCCAGCCAAAAGGGGGTATCTAATGAAAAACTGTTTTTT
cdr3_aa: CASQKGVSNEKLFF

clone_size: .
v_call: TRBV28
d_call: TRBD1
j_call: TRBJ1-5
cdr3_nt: TGTGCCAGCAGAAGACAGGGGGGCACCTATCAGCCCCAGCATTTT
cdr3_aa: CASRRQGGTYQPQHF

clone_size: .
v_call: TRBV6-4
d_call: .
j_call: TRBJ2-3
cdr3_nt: TGTGCCAGCAGCCCCGGAGGAAACACAGATACGCAGTATTTT
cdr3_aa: CASSPGGNTDTQYF

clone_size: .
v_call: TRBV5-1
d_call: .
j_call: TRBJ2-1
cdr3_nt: TGCGCCAGCAGCTTGGGGCTATACAATGAGCAGTTCTTC
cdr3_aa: CASSLGLYNEQFF

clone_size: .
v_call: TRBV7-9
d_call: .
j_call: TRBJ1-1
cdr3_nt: TGTGCCAGCAGGCCAGGGTCGAGCACTGAAGCTTTCTTT
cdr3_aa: CASRPGSSTEAFF

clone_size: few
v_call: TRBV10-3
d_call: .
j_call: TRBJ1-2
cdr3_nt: TGTGCCATCAAGGCCGGGCCCTATGGCTACACCTTC
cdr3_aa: CAIKAGPYGYTF

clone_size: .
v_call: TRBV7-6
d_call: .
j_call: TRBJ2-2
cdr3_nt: TGTGCCAGCAGCTTAGTGGAGACCGGGGAGCTGTTTTTT
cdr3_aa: CASSLVETGELFF

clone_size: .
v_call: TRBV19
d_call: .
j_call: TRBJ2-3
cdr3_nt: TGTGCCAGTAGTCTGGGGCGGGCCGCGGGGGATACGCAGTATTTT
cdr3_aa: CASSLGRAAGDTQYF

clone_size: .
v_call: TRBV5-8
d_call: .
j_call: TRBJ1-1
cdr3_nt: TGTGCCAGCAGTTCGTACCTGGGAGCTTTCTTT
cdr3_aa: CASSSYLGAFF

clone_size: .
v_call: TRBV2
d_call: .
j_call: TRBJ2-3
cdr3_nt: TGTGCCAGCAGTCCGACCAGTAGCACAGATACGCAGTATTTT
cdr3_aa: CASSPTSSTDTQYF

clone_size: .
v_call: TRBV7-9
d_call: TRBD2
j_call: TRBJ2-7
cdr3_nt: TGTGCCAGCAGCTTATCTAGCGGGAGATCCTACGAGCAGTACTTC
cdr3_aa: CASSLSSGRSYEQYF

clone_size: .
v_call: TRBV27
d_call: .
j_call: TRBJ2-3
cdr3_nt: TGTGCCAGCAGTTCGGGAACACCCCCTTTAGGGCAGTATTTT
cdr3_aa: CASSSGTPPLGQYF

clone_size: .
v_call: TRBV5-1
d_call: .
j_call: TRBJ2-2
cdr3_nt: TGCGCCAGCAGCTCCTCGGGACCACACACCGGGGAGCTGTTTTTT
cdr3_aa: CASSSSGPHTGELFF

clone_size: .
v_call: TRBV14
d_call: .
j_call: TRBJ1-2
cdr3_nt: TGTGCCAGCAGCCCGTCTACGAGGGGCTATGGCTACACCTTC
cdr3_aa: CASSPSTRGYGYTF

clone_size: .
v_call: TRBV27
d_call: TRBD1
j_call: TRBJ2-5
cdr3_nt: TGTGCCAGCAGTTTGGACAGGGCAGAGACCCAGTACTTC
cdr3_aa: CASSLDRAETQYF

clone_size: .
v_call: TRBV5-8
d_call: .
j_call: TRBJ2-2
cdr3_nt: TGTGCCAGCAGCTTAAATCGAGACACCGGGGAGCTGTTTTTT
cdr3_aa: CASSLNRDTGELFF

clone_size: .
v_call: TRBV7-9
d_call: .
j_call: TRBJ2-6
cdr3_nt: TGTGCCAGCAGCCCCCCCCCAGATGCCTTCTCTGGGGCCAACGTCCTGACTTTC
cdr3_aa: CASSPPPDAFSGANVLTF

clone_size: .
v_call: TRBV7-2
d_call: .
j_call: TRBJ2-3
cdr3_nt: TGTGCCAGCAGCTTCTCACCCGGGGGCGAGGATTTT
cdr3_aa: CASSFSPGGEDF

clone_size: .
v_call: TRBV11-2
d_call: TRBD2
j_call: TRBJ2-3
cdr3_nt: TGTGCCAGCAGCTTTACTAGCGGGCGGTCAGATACGCAGTATTTT
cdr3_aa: CASSFTSGRSDTQYF

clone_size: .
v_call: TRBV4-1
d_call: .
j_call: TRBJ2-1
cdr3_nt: TGCGCCAGCAGCCAATCCTTCTTCCGGCTTTTCAATGAGCAGTTCTTC
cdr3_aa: CASSQSFFRLFNEQFF

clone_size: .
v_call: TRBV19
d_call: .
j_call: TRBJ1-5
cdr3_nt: TGTGCCAGTAGGGGAGGCGGATCCTATCAGCCCCAGCATTTT
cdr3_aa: CASRGGGSYQPQHF

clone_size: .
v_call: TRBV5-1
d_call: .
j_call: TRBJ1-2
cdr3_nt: TGCGCCAGCAGCTTGGGATTGGCCCTGCCAAGTAACTATGGCTACACCTTC
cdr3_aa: CASSLGLALPSNYGYTF

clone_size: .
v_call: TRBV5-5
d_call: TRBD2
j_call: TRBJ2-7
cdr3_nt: TGTGCCAGCAAAATAGGACTAGCGGGAGTATTATACGAGCAGTACTTC
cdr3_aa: CASKIGLAGVLYEQYF

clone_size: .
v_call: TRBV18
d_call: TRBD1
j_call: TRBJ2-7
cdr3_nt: TGTGCCAGCTCCCGACAGGGTAGCACCTACGAGCAGTACTTC
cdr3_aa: CASSRQGSTYEQYF

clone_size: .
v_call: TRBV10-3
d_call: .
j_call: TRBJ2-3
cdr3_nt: TGTGCCATCAGTATAAGGGGGGGCCGGAGCACAGATACGCAGTATTTT
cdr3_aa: CAISIRGGRSTDTQYF

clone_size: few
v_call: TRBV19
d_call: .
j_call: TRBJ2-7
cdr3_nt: TGTGCCAGTAGTTATCAGGGAGTCGGCGAGCAGTACTTC
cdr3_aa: CASSYQGVGEQYF

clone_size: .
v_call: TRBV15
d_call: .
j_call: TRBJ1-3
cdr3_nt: TGTGCCACCAGCCGTTCGCGGACTGGAAACACCATATATTTT
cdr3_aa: CATSRSRTGNTIYF

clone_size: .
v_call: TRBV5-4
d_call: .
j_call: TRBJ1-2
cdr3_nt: TGTGCCAGCAGCTTCTCGGAACTTCGTGGCTACACCTTC
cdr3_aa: CASSFSELRGYTF

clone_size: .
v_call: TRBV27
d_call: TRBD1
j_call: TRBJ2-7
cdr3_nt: TGTGCCAGCAGTTTAAGGACAGGGAACACCTACGAGCAGTACTTC
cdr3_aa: CASSLRTGNTYEQYF

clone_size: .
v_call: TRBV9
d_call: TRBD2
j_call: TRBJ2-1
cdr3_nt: TGTGCCAGCAGCTACGGACTAGCGGGAGAATATGAGCAGTTCTTC
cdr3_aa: CASSYGLAGEYEQFF

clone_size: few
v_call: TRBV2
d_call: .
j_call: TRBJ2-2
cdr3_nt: TGTGCCAGCAGTTACAACGCCGGGGAGCTGTTTTTT
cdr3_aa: CASSYNAGELFF

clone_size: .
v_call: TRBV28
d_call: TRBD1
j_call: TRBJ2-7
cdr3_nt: TGTGCCAGCACCTCCGGGACAGGGGCCTACGAGCAGTACTTC
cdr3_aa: CASTSGTGAYEQYF

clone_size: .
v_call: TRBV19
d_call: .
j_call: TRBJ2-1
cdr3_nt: TGTGCCAGTAGTCCCGGTCTGAGTCCCCAACGCAATGAGCAGTTCTTC
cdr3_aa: CASSPGLSPQRNEQFF

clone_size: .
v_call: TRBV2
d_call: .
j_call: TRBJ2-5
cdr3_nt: TGTGCCAGCAGGCCTGGCGGAGGTAAAGAGACCCAGTACTTC
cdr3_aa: CASRPGGGKETQYF

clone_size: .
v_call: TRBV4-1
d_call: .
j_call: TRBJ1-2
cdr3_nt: TGCGCCAGCAGCCAAGCCTTACAGGGAAGCTACACCTTC
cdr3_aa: CASSQALQGSYTF

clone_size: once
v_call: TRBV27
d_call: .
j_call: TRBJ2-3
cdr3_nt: TGTGCCAGCAGTTTATTTGTTGGTGGCACCACAGATACGCAGTATTTT
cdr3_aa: CASSLFVGGTTDTQYF

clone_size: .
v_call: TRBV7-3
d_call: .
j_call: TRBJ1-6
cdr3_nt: TGTGCCAGCAACCCGGGGGGGCTCTATAATTCACCCCTCCACTTT
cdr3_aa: CASNPGGLYNSPLHF

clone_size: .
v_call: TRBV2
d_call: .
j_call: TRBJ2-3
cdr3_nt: TGTGCCAGCAGCGTGACAGGGAGGTTCGGTAGTACAGATACGCAGTATTTT
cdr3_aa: CASSVTGRFGSTDTQYF

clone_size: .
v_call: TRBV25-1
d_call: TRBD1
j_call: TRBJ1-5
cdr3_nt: TGTGCCAGCAGTGCGGGACAGGGTGGTGGGCCCCAGCATTTT
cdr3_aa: CASSAGQGGGPQHF

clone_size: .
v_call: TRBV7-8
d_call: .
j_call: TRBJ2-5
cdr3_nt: TGTGCCAGCAGCTTCCAGGGGACCGAAGAGACCCAGTACTTC
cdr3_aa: CASSFQGTEETQYF

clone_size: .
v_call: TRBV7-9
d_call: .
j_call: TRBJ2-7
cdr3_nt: TGTGCCAGCAGCTGGGGTGCGGGCGACGAGCAGTACTTC
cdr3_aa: CASSWGAGDEQYF

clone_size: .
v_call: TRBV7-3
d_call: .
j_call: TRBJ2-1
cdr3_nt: TGTGCCAGCAGCTCGAACAATGAGCAGTTCTTC
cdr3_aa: CASSSNNEQFF

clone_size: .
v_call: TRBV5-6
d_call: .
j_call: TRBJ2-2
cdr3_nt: TGTGCCAGCAGCTTGGTTGCCGGGGAGCTGTTTTTT
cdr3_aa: CASSLVAGELFF

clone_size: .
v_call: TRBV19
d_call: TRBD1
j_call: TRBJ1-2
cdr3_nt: TGTGCCAGTAGTATGGAACAGGGGTATAGCTATGGCTACACCTTC
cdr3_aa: CASSMEQGYSYGYTF

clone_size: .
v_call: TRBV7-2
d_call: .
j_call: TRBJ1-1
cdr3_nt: TGTGCCAGCAGCACAGGGACGGTGAACACTGAAGCTTTCTTT
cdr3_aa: CASSTGTVNTEAFF

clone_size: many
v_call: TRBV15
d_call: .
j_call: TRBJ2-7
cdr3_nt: TGTGCCACCAGCAGTCCCGGACAGAAAGAGTACGAGCAGTACTTC
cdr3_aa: CATSSPGQKEYEQYF

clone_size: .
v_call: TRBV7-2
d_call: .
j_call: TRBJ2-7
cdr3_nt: TGTGCCAGCAGCTTATGGGGGCTAAGAGGCGAGCAGTACTTC
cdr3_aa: CASSLWGLRGEQYF